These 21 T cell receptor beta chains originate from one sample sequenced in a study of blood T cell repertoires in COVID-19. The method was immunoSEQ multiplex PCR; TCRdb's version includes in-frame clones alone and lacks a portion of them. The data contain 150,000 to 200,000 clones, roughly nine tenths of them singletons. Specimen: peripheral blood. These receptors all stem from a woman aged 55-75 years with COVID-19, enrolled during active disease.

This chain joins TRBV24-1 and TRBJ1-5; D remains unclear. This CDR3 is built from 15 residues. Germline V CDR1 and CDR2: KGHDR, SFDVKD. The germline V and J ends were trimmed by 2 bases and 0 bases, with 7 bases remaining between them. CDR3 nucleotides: TGTGCCACCAGTGATTCAGTGTATAGCAATCAGCCCCAGCATTTT. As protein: CATSDSVYSNQPQHF.

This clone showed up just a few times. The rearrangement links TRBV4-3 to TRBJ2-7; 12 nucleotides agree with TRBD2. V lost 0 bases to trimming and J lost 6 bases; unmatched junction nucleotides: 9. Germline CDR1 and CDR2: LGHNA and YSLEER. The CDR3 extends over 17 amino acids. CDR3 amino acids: CASSQDPLLAGGPEQYF. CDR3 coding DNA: TGCGCCAGCAGCCAAGACCCGCTACTAGCGGGAGGTCCCGAGCAGTACTTC.

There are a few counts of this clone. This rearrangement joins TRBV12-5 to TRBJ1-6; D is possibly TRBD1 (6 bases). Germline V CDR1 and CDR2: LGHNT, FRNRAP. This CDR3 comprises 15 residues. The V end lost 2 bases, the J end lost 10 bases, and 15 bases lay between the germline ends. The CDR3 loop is CASGLTRQGRSPLHF. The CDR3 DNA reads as TGTGCTAGTGGTTTGACGCGGCAGGGGCGGTCACCCCTCCACTTT.

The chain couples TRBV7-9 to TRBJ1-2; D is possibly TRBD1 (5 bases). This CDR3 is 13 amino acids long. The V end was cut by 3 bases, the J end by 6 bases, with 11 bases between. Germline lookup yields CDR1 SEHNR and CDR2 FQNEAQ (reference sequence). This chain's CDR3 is CASSFEQVDGYTF. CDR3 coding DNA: TGTGCCAGCAGCTTCGAACAGGTGGATGGCTACACCTTC. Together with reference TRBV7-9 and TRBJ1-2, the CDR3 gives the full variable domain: DTGVSQNPRHKITKRGQNVTFRCDPISEHNRLYWYRQTLGQGPEFLTYFQNEAQLEKSRLLSDRFSAERPKGSFSTLEIQRTEQGDSAMYLCASSFEQVDGYTFGSGTRLTVV.

CDR3 bases: TGCGCCAGCAGGAGACGGCCTGGACAGGTGGGAGGCACGGGCACAGATACGCAGTATTTT. It specifies CASRRRPGQVGGTGTDTQYF. The chain recombines TRBV5-1 with TRBJ2-3; a possible D gene is TRBD1 (7 bases). The CDR3 covers 20 residues. Looked up from germline, CDR1 is SGHRS and CDR2 is YFSETQ. Trimming removed 5 bases at V and 1 base at J, with 29 bases between. Combining the CDR3 with reference TRBV5-1 and TRBJ2-3 gives the whole variable domain KAGVTQTPRYLIKTRGQQVTLSCSPISGHRSVSWYQQTPGQGLQFLFEYFSETQRNKGNFPGRFSGRQFSNSRSEMNVSTLELGDSALYLCASRRRPGQVGGTGTDTQYFGPGTRLTVL.

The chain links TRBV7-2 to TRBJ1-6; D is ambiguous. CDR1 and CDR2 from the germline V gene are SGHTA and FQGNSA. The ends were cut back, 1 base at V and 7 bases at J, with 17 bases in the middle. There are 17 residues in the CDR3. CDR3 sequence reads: CASSLVATGSQNSPLHF. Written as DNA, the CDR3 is TGTGCCAGCAGCTTAGTTGCGACCGGGTCTCAAAATTCACCCCTCCACTTT.

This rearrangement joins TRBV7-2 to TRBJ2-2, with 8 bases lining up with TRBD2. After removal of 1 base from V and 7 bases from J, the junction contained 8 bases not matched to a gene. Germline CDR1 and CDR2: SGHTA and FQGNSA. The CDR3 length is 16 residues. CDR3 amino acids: CASSLVSAGVVGELFF. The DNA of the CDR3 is TGTGCCAGCAGCTTAGTATCAGCGGGAGTGGTCGGGGAGCTGTTTTTT. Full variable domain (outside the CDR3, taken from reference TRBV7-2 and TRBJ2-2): GAGVSQSPSNKVTEKGKDVELRCDPISGHTALYWYRQSLGQGLEFLIYFQGNSAPDKSGLPSDRFSAERTGGSVSTLTIQRTQQEDSAVYLCASSLVSAGVVGELFFGEGSRLTVL.

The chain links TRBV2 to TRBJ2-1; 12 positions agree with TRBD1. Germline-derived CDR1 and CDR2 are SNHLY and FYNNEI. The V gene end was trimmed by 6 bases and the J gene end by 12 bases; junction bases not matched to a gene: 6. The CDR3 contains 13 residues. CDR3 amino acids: CASRAGQGARQFF. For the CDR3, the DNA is TGTGCCAGCAGGGCGGGACAGGGGGCGCGGCAGTTCTTC.

The CDR3 spells CASSLASGAYEQYF. The CDR3 nucleotides read TGCGCCAGCAGCTTGGCCTCGGGGGCCTACGAGCAGTACTTC. J is TRBJ2-7 and V is TRBV5-1; the D gene is possibly TRBD2 (6 bases). The CDR3 spans 14 residues. The V end lost 0 bases, the J end lost 2 bases, and 9 bases lay between the germline ends. Germline CDR1 reads SGHRS; CDR2 reads YFSETQ.

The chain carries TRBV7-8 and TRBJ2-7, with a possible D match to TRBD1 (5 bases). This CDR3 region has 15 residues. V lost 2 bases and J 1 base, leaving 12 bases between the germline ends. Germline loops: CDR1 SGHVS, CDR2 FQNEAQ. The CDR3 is CASSLPLDSSYEQYF. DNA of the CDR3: TGTGCCAGCAGCTTACCGTTAGACAGTTCCTACGAGCAGTACTTC.

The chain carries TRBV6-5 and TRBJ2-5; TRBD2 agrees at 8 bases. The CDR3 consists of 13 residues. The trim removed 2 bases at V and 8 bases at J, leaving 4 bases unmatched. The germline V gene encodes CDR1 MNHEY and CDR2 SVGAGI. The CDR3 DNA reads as TGTGCCAGCAGTTACAGAGCGGGAGATACCCAGTACTTC. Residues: CASSYRAGDTQYF.

The CDR3: CASSLWDRIYEQYF. The CDR3 DNA sequence: TGTGCCAGCAGCCTGTGGGACAGAATCTACGAGCAGTACTTC. The chain couples TRBV3-1 (or the pseudogene TRBV3-2) to TRBJ2-7; 7 bases are a match to TRBD1. Trimming at V came to 4 bases and at J to 3 bases, leaving 6 bases not matched to a gene. This CDR3 spans 14 amino acids. CDR1 is LGHDT, CDR2 YNNKEL, per germline (reference sequence).

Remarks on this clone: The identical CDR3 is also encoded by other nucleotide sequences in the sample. CDR3 coding DNA: TGTGCCTGGAGTGTACGAGGGAACACTGAAGCTTTCTTT. Its translation: CAWSVRGNTEAFF. V and J are TRBV30 and TRBJ1-1; no clear D gene. The CDR3 extends over 13 amino acids. V lost 0 bases and J lost 1, with 6 bases in between. Germline V gene sequence: CDR1 GTSNPN, CDR2 SVGIG (reference sequence).

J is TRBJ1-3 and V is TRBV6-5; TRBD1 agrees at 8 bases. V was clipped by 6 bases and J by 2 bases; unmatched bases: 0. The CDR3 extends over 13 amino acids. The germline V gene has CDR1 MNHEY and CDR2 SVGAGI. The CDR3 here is CASRQGAGNTIYF. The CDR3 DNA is TGTGCCAGCAGACAGGGGGCTGGAAACACCATATATTTT.

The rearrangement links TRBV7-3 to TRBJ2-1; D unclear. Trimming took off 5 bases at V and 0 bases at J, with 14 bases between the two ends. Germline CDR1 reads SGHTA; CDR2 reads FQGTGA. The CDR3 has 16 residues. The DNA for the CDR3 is TGTGCCAGCAGCCCCTCTAGAGCCAGCTCCTACAATGAGCAGTTCTTC. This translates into CASSPSRASSYNEQFF. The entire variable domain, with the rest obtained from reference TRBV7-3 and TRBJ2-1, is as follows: GAGVSQTPSNKVTEKGKYVELRCDPISGHTALYWYRQSLGQGPEFLIYFQGTGAADDSGLPNDRFFAVRPEGSVSTLKIQRTERGDSAVYLCASSPSRASSYNEQFFGPGTRLTVL.

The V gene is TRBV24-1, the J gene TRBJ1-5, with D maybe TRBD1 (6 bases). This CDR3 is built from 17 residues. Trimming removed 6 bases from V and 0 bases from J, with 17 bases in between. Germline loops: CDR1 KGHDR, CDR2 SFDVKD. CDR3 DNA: TGTGCCACCAGTCCGGGGGGGCCCAACCTTAGCAATCAGCCCCAGCATTTT. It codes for CATSPGGPNLSNQPQHF.

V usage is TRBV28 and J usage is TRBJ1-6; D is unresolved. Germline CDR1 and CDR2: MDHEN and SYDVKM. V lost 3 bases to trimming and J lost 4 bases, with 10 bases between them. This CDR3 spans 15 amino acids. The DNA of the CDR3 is TGTGCCAGCAGTTTGACCGAGGCATATAATTCACCCCTCCACTTT. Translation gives CASSLTEAYNSPLHF.

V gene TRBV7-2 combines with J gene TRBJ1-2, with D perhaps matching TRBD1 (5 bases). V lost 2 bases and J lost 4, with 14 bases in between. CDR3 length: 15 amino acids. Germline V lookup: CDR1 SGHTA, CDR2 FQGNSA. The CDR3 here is CASSLSTAGFYGYTF. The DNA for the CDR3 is TGTGCCAGCAGCTTAAGTACCGCAGGGTTCTATGGCTACACCTTC.

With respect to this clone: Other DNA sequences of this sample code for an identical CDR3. CDR3 amino acids: CASSLAGSRTDTQYF. The DNA of the CDR3 is TGTGCCAGCAGCTTAGCCGGGAGCCGGACAGATACGCAGTATTTT. The V call is TRBV7-2, the J call TRBJ2-3, with D possibly matching TRBD2 (6 bases). This CDR3 is 15 amino acids long. Germline V gene data show CDR1 as SGHTA and CDR2 as FQGNSA. The V and J ends lost 0 bases and 3 bases respectively, with 10 bases between them. Variable domain in full (rest from reference TRBV7-2 and TRBJ2-3): GAGVSQSPSNKVTEKGKDVELRCDPISGHTALYWYRQSLGQGLEFLIYFQGNSAPDKSGLPSDRFSAERTGGSVSTLTIQRTQQEDSAVYLCASSLAGSRTDTQYFGPGTRLTVL.

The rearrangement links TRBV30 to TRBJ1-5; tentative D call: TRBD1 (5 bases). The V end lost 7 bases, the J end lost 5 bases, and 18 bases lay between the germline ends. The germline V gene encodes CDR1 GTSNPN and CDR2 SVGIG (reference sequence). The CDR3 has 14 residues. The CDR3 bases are TGTGCCTCTGCCCCCGGGGGGTGGGATCAGCCCCAGCATTTT. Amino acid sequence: CASAPGGWDQPQHF.

The DNA of the CDR3 is TGTGCCAGCACCTCCCCCCTGGGACAGACCTATGGCTACACCTTC. Translating gives CASTSPLGQTYGYTF. The V call is TRBV6-5, the J call TRBJ1-2; 7 bases line up with TRBD1. The ends lost 7 bases at V and 4 bases at J; junction bases unmatched: 12. CDR1 and CDR2 from the germline V gene are MNHEY and SVGAGI. The CDR3 is made up of 15 amino acids.